These 8 T cell receptor beta chains were sequenced from one sample in a study of PD-L1 blockade in urothelial cancer. The table came from immunoSEQ multiplex PCR; TCRdb's copy has only in-frame clones and leaves some out. The repertoire holds around 100,000 clones, around 87% seen once, with 2% in the top ten. Specified time point: pretreatment peripheral blood. The sequences come from PBMCs, collected around atezolizumab (anti-PD-L1) treatment. The receptors here all came from a man aged 55 to 70 with urothelial cancer.

This rearrangement joins TRBV28 to TRBJ2-7; weak D call: TRBD1 (5 bases). Germline values: CDR1 MDHEN, CDR2 SYDVKM. V was shortened by 6 bases and J by 6 bases, with 15 bases between the two germline ends. The CDR3 spans 13 residues. The CDR3 sequence: CASRDSTTLEQYF. The CDR3 DNA sequence: TGTGCCAGCAGAGACAGTACGACGCTCGAGCAGTACTTC. The whole variable domain, remainder taken from reference TRBV28 and TRBJ2-7, is DVKVTQSSRYLVKRTGEKVFLECVQDMDHENMFWYRQDPGLGLRLIYFSYDVKMKEKGDIPEGYSVSREKKERFSLILESASTNQTSMYLCASRDSTTLEQYFGPGTRLTVT.

This chain uses TRBV5-1 with TRBJ2-1, with 12 bases that match TRBD2. V dropped 4 bases and J dropped 4; count of bases not matched to a gene: 9. The CDR3 sequence is 17 residues long. The germline CDR1 and CDR2 sequences are SGHRS and YFSETQ. Written as DNA, the CDR3 is TGCGCCAGCAGCCCCGGACTAGCGGGAACGTTTTACAATGAGCAGTTCTTC. It translates to CASSPGLAGTFYNEQFF.

The chain links TRBV12-5 to TRBJ1-4, with D possibly being TRBD1 (6 bases). Germline CDR1 LGHNT, CDR2 FRNRAP. The CDR3 consists of 16 residues. The germline V and J ends were trimmed by 6 bases and 1 base, with 15 bases remaining between them. The CDR3 protein is CASGDGQPRTNEKLFF. CDR3 DNA sequence: TGTGCTAGTGGCGATGGACAGCCCAGAACTAATGAAAAACTGTTTTTT. The complete variable domain, with remaining parts taken from reference TRBV12-5 and TRBJ1-4, reads DARVTQTPRHKVTEMGQEVTMRCQPILGHNTVFWYRQTMMQGLELLAYFRNRAPLDDSGMPKDRFSAEMPDATLATLKIQPSEPRDSAVYFCASGDGQPRTNEKLFFGSGTQLSVL.

This clone turned up a few times. J is TRBJ2-3 and V is TRBV7-9, with D tentatively TRBD1 (6 bases). The CDR3 has 16 amino acids. Germline V CDR1 and CDR2: SEHNR, FQNEAQ (reference sequence). V gave up 2 bases and J gave up 5 bases, with 17 bases separating them. CDR3: CASSLTVGGSQDTQYF. CDR3 DNA: TGTGCCAGCAGCTTAACGGTAGGGGGTTCTCAAGATACGCAGTATTTT.

V usage is TRBV19 and J usage is TRBJ2-1, with TRBD2 identical over 11 bases. CDR3 length equals 15 residues. CDR1 is LNHDA and CDR2 is SQIVND in the germline V gene (reference sequence). V was clipped by 5 bases and J by 6 bases; unmatched bases: 6. The CDR3 is CASSWTSGYVNEQFF. CDR3 DNA sequence: TGTGCCAGTAGTTGGACTAGCGGGTATGTCAATGAGCAGTTCTTC.

V usage is TRBV28 and J usage is TRBJ1-1; no reliable D call. CDR3 size: 13 residues. Germline CDR1 MDHEN, CDR2 SYDVKM. Trimming took 8 bases from V and 5 from J, leaving 15 bases between them. DNA for the CDR3: TGTGCCAGCCGGAGGCCAGAGGGAACTGAAGCTTTCTTT. This codes for CASRRPEGTEAFF.

This chain joins TRBV4-1 and TRBJ2-2; tentatively, D is TRBD2 (6 bases). The germline V and J ends were trimmed by 3 bases and 8 bases, with 16 bases remaining between them. Germline V gene data show CDR1 as MGHRA and CDR2 as YSYEKL. The CDR3 totals 15 residues. This CDR3 is CASSQKALAGGELFF. The CDR3 DNA sequence: TGCGCCAGCAGCCAGAAGGCACTAGCAGGTGGGGAGCTGTTTTTT.

The chain employs TRBV6-4 and TRBJ1-1; D possibly corresponds to TRBD1 (5 bases). CDR1 is MRHNA and CDR2 is SNTAGT in the germline V gene. Trimming shortened V by 4 bases and J by 0 bases, and 6 bases separated the two germline ends. The CDR3 is made up of 13 amino acids. The CDR3 bases are TGTGCCAGCAGTGCAGGGATGAACACTGAAGCTTTCTTT. This codes for CASSAGMNTEAFF.